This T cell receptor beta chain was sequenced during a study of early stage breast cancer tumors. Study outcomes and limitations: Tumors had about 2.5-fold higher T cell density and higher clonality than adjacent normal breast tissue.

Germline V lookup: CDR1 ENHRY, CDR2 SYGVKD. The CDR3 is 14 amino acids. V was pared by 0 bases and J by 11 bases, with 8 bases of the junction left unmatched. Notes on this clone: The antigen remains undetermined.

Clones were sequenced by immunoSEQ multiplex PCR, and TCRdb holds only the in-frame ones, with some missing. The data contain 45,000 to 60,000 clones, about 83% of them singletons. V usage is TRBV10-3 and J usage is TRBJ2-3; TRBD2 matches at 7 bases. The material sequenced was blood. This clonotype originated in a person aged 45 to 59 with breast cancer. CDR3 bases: TGTGCCATCAGTGAGTCGAGTCCGAGCGGGGTGCAGTATTTT. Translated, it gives CAISESSPSGVQYF.